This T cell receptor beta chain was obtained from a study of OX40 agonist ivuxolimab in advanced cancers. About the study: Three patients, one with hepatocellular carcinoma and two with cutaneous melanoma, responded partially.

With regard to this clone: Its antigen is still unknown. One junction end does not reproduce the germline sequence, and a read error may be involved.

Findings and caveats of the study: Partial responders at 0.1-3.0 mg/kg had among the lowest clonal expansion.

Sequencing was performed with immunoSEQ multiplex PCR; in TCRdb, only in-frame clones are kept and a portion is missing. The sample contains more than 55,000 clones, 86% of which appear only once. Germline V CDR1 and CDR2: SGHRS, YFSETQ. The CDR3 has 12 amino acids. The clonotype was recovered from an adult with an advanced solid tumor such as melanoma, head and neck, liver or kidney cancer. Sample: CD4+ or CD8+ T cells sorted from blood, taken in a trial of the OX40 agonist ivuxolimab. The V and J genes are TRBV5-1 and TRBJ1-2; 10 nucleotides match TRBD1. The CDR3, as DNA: TGCGCCAGCAGATTGAATGAGGGACAGGGGCTCTTC. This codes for CASRLNEGQGLF.